The clone carrying this T cell receptor (beta chain) was observed a few times. Its antigen is undetermined. One junction end does not reproduce the germline sequence, and a read error may be involved. This record belongs to a study of cytomegalovirus exposure and HLA in healthy donors. Study-wide findings and caveats: Most of the TCR beta V segments (in an earlier analysis) were productive either about 87% or about 30% of the time.

PCR amplification relied on 60 Vbeta primers (plus 13 Jbeta primers). Repertoires were generated with immunoSEQ multiplex PCR, while TCRdb's copy carries only in-frame clones and drops some. The table shows 160,000 or so clones, with 76% occurring only once. The CDR3 is made up of 14 amino acids. Germline V gene sequence: CDR1 MNHNS, CDR2 SASEGT. Source material: PBMCs. The sequence came from a man between 60 and 75 years old in good health and CMV-seronegative. This chain joins TRBV6-1 and TRBJ1-3, with a tentative D call TRBD1 (6 bases). This chain's CDR3 is CASSDGGGGPPDSF. The CDR3 DNA is TGTGCCAGCAGTGACGGAGGGGGGGGTCCCCCGGACTCTTTT.